These T cell receptor beta chains were read from a single sample in a study of cytomegalovirus exposure and HLA in healthy donors. TCRdb's table, derived via immunoSEQ multiplex PCR, lists solely in-frame clones and lacks some. The sample yields some 150,000 clones, about 9.1% seen once. Sequencing used PBMCs. The receptor source for this set is a woman aged 40 to 49 in good health and CMV-seropositive. CDR3s include the opening cysteine and the closing phenylalanine or tryptophan. Each record gives: D gene, clone size, CDR3 length, V gene, J gene, CDR3 protein, CDR3 DNA. A D gene is named only where the DNA matches it firmly. The listing skips clone size in some rows; elsewhere it reads once, few, many or a size class.

>TRBD2|.|12|TRBV10-2|TRBJ2-1
CASRDYLNEQFF
TGCGCCAGCCGGGACTACCTCAATGAGCAGTTCTTC
>.|few|13|TRBV6-4|TRBJ2-1
CASSDTIWHEQFF
TGTGCCAGCAGTGACACCATTTGGCATGAGCAGTTCTTC
>.|few|15|TRBV5-1|TRBJ1-1
CASTFGGGAGTEAFF
TGCGCCAGCACTTTTGGCGGGGGGGCAGGCACTGAAGCTTTCTTT
>TRBD1|.|14|TRBV5-1|TRBJ2-1
CASSSMPGGNEQFF
TGCGCCAGCAGCTCTATGCCAGGGGGCAATGAGCAGTTCTTC
>.|.|15|TRBV4-1|TRBJ1-1
CASSQDGGGNTEAFF
TGCGCCAGCAGCCAAGATGGGGGCGGGAACACTGAAGCTTTCTTT
>TRBD2|.|15|TRBV7-3|TRBJ2-3
CASSSQAGGTDTQYF
TGTGCCAGCAGCTCCCAGGCGGGGGGCACAGATACGCAGTATTTT
>.|few|18|TRBV19|TRBJ1-1
CASSIPPQQDWGDTEAFF
TGTGCCAGTAGTATTCCACCCCAACAGGATTGGGGGGACACTGAAGCTTTCTTT
>.|.|15|TRBV14|TRBJ1-2
CASSQELLANYGYTF
TGTGCCAGCAGCCAAGAACTCTTAGCTAACTATGGCTACACCTTC
>TRBD1|.|16|TRBV18|TRBJ1-2
CASSPNDRLGQTGYTF
TGTGCCAGCTCACCTAATGATCGATTGGGACAGACGGGCTACACCTTC
>TRBD1|few|15|TRBV19|TRBJ1-1
CASSPRTGLNTEAFF
TGTGCCAGTAGTCCACGGACAGGGCTTAACACTGAAGCTTTCTTT
>TRBD1|few|13|TRBV7-9|TRBJ2-6
CASSWTGYSVLTF
TGTGCCAGCAGCTGGACAGGGTACTCTGTCCTGACTTTC
>.|.|15|TRBV5-1|TRBJ1-4
CASSPGEGSGEKLFF
TGCGCCAGCAGCCCGGGCGAGGGTTCCGGTGAAAAACTGTTTTTT
>TRBD1|few|16|TRBV6-6|TRBJ2-5
CASSTRDRGIQETQYF
TGTGCCAGCAGTACCCGGGACAGGGGGATTCAAGAGACCCAGTACTTC
>.|few|14|TRBV7-2|TRBJ2-7
CASSLDVGGREQYF
TGTGCCAGCAGCTTAGATGTGGGGGGGCGCGAGCAGTACTTC
>.|few|18|TRBV5-1|TRBJ2-3
CASSTPPVGRGLGDTQYF
TGCGCCAGCAGCACCCCCCCGGTGGGCAGGGGCCTTGGAGATACGCAGTATTTT
>.|few|12|TRBV2|TRBJ2-7
CASGWTVFEQYF
TGTGCCAGCGGGTGGACAGTCTTCGAGCAGTACTTC
>.|few|15|TRBV6-1|TRBJ1-1
CASSRRTDQNTEAFF
TGTGCCAGCAGTAGGCGGACAGACCAGAACACTGAAGCTTTCTTT
>.|.|14|TRBV7-2|TRBJ2-1
CASTPTARRDEQFF
TGTGCCAGCACACCGACTGCACGGCGGGATGAGCAGTTCTTC
>.|.|15|TRBV7-2|TRBJ2-5
CASRPPGAPQETQYF
TGTGCCAGCAGACCCCCAGGGGCACCCCAAGAGACCCAGTACTTC
>.|few|15|TRBV7-7|TRBJ2-3
CASSLAAGAGDTQYF
TGTGCCAGCAGCTTAGCGGCAGGGGCCGGAGATACGCAGTATTTT
>.|few|13|TRBV6-1|TRBJ1-2
CASSERSSYGYTF
TGTGCCAGCAGTGAACGTTCGAGCTATGGCTACACCTTC
>.|few|12|TRBV19|TRBJ1-2
CASGRGDYGYTF
TGTGCCAGTGGGAGGGGAGACTATGGCTACACCTTC
>.|few|14|TRBV9|TRBJ1-1
CASSPQTVLAGAFF
TGTGCCAGCAGCCCCCAGACAGTACTAGCGGGAGCTTTCTTT
>TRBD1|few|13|TRBV5-1|TRBJ2-1
CASSRDSYNEQFF
TGCGCCAGCAGTCGGGACAGCTACAATGAGCAGTTCTTC
>.|.|13|TRBV7-2|TRBJ1-1
CASSHRENTEAFF
TGTGCCAGCAGTCACAGGGAGAACACTGAAGCTTTCTTT
>.|few|19|TRBV2|TRBJ1-1
CASTPISMGGPGGNTEAFF
TGTGCCAGCACCCCAATTAGTATGGGCGGTCCGGGGGGGAACACTGAAGCTTTCTTT
>TRBD1|.|15|TRBV9|TRBJ2-7
CASSRTGGDSYEQYF
TGTGCCAGCAGCAGGACAGGGGGGGATTCGTACGAGCAGTACTTC
>TRBD1|.|17|TRBV11-2|TRBJ2-2
CASSTGTGPAVGGELFF
TGTGCCAGCAGCACCGGGACAGGCCCCGCGGTGGGCGGGGAGCTGTTTTTT
>.|few|15|TRBV5-1|TRBJ1-2
CASSWESTGPYGYTF
TGCGCCAGCAGCTGGGAATCGACAGGACCCTATGGCTACACCTTC
>.|.|18|TRBV5-4|TRBJ2-4
CASSLRQGGGLAKNIQYF
TGTGCCAGCAGCTTGAGGCAGGGAGGAGGACTAGCCAAAAACATTCAGTACTTC
>.|few|14|TRBV27|TRBJ2-5
CASSLNRYQETQYF
TGTGCCAGCAGTTTAAATCGGTACCAAGAGACCCAGTACTTC
>TRBD1|.|14|TRBV10-2|TRBJ2-7
CASIRGQGVYEQYF
TGCGCCAGCATCCGAGGGCAGGGGGTCTACGAGCAGTACTTC
>TRBD1|.|14|TRBV7-2|TRBJ2-7
CASSSWDRSYEQYF
TGTGCCAGCAGCTCTTGGGACAGGTCCTACGAGCAGTACTTC